Given below is one T cell receptor (beta chain) in context. Germline CDR1 WNHNN, CDR2 SYGVQD (reference sequence). The CDR3 contains 16 residues. V was clipped by 9 bases and J by 3 bases, with 22 bases between them. Seattle patient enrollment occurred during active infection, with longitudinal follow-up thereafter. The source of the sample is a study of blood T cell repertoires in COVID-19. Study information: Whether acute or convalescent, the COVID-19 samples came from the United States, Italy and Spain.

Study processing details: Reference gene primers were amplified, and this amplification served to estimate nucleated cell counts. Method: immunoSEQ multiplex PCR; TCRdb's copy keeps in-frame clones and lacks some. V and J calls and clone size come straight from that table; D and trimming were deduced from the DNA. The repertoire holds 100,000 to 150,000 clones, with approximately 90% as singletons. The chain links TRBV10-1 to TRBJ2-3, with a weak D call TRBD2 (5 bases). The receptor was derived from a man aged 60 to 69 with COVID-19, enrolled during active disease. Sample: peripheral blood. The CDR3 is CARLNSWTASTDTQYF. CDR3 DNA sequence: TGCGCCAGACTTAATTCTTGGACTGCATCTACAGATACGCAGTATTTT.